This T cell receptor beta chain was profiled in a study of T cell responses to AZD1222 COVID-19 vaccine. Whole-study context: Second-dose schedules of about 4 or about 12 weeks were combined.

Study-wide points: Compared with day 0, the breadth and depth of the Spike-specific TCR repertoire rose significantly after two doses of AZD1222. There were mostly white British donors and more females than males, and clonal diversity was possibly underestimated.

Sequencing used immunoSEQ multiplex PCR; TCRdb keeps in-frame clones, though not all of them. The table lists approximately 88,000 clones, about 91% of them singletons. CDR3 length equals 13 residues. CDR1 is MDHEN, CDR2 SYDVKM, per germline. Regarding this clone: Its specificity is unknown.

The receptor was isolated from an adult in good health. The sequencing used peripheral blood, collected on day 0 of AZD1222 vaccination. The chain has TRBV28 and TRBJ2-5; D unclear. The CDR3 region has the DNA TGTGGGGCTCAACAGAATTCCCAAGAGACCCAGTACTTC. This translates into CGAQQNSQETQYF. The entire variable domain, with the rest obtained from reference TRBV28 and TRBJ2-5, is as follows: DVKVTQSSRYLVKRTGEKVFLECVQDMDHENMFWYRQDPGLGLRLIYFSYDVKMKEKGDIPEGYSVSREKKERFSLILESASTNQTSMYLCGAQQNSQETQYFGPGTRLLVL.